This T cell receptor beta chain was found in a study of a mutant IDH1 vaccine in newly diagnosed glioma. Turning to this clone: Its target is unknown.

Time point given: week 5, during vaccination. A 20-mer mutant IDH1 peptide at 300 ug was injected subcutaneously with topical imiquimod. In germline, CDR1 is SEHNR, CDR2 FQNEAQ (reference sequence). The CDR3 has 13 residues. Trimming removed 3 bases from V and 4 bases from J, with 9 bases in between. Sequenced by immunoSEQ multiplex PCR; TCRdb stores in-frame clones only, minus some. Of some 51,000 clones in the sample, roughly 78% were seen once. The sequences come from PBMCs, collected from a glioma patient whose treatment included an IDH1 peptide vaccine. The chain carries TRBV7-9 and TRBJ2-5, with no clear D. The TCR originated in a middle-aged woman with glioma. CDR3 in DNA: TGTGCCAGCAGCTTCGACACATTAGAGACCCAGTACTTC. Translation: CASSFDTLETQYF.